The subject of this entry is one T cell receptor (beta chain). Mismatch with germline at one junction end may stem from a read error. This record comes from a study of early T cells in non-severe SARS-CoV-2 infection. MiXCR, applied by TCRdb to the 5' RACE reads, yields one record per CDR3 protein. The sample records 60,000 to 75,000 distinct CDR3 sequences, 4.6% being singletons. Germline CDR1 reads MDHEN; CDR2 reads SYDVKM. The CDR3 consists of 15 residues. This TCR derives from an adult who was a healthcare worker with PCR-confirmed SARS-CoV-2 infection or an uninfected control (not recorded which). The donor label of this sample is uncertain. The chain uses TRBV28 and TRBJ2-3; D is unclear. Sequencing used whole blood, obtained at baseline. This CDR3 is CAGSYGLPSTDTQYF. For the CDR3, the DNA is TGTGCCGGCAGCTATGGTCTTCCTAGCACAGATACGCAGTATTTT.